This TCR beta chain originates from a study of naive and memory T cell subsets. Broader study findings: Especially in CD8 cells, naive repertoires contained a few larger clonotypes, possibly CD45RA-re-expressing memory cells. Each distinct alpha or beta sequence counts as one clonotype.

Two oligonucleotides, mixed equimolar, formed the beta constant-region primer covering TRBC1 and TRBC2. The ligated cDNA underwent four PCR rounds using SP2 and nested alpha and beta constant-region primers. The cDNA 3' end received a ligated single-stranded oligonucleotide carrying the SP2 primer and a 12-nucleotide UMI. Each CDR3 protein is one row after TCRdb ran MiXCR on the UMI-ligation and nested PCR reads. This table has under 150,000 distinct CDR3 sequences, approximately 20% appearing once. There are a few counts of this clonotype. The antigen is not known. The CDR3 covers 17 residues. CDR1 and CDR2 from the germline V gene are PRHDT and FYEKMQ (reference sequence). V was clipped by 5 bases and J by 6 bases; unmatched bases: 17.

The V gene is TRBV13, the J gene TRBJ2-7; 9 positions agree with TRBD1. The TCR sequence derives from a human donor in good health. Sequencing input: naive CD8+ T cells from blood. CDR3 coding DNA: TGTGCCAGCAGCCACCTGGGGGCGGGACAGGGTTTTTCCGAGCAGTACTTC. Protein sequence: CASSHLGAGQGFSEQYF.